This entry concerns a single TCR beta chain. What it binds is unknown. At one end the junction does not follow the germline gene, possibly because of a read error. The record originates from a study of T-cell memory formation after mild COVID-19. Study context: Clustering of TCRs was largely donor specific.

Study-level results: Clones contracting day 15 to 85 were balanced CD4/CD8; later expanders leaned CD4+. Clones which contracted sat mainly in CM and EM if CD4+, and in EMRA if CD8+.

This CDR3 region has 15 residues. Germline loops: CDR1 MGHRA, CDR2 YSYEKL. The authors produced TCR alpha and TCR beta cDNA libraries with sample barcodes and UMIs by 5'RACE using constant-segment primers. A single record per CDR3 protein comes from TCRdb applying MiXCR to the 5' RACE reads. The sample contains about 180,000 distinct CDR3 sequences, about a sixth of which appear only once. This TCR was recovered from an adult woman who had mild COVID-19 (a few samples of this study predate the infection). Cell type and time point are not known. Sequenced sample: PBMCs or a T cell subset sorted from them (not recorded which). The chain links TRBV4-1 to TRBJ1-1; D uncertain. The CDR3: CASTQREVLNTEAFF. As DNA, the CDR3 is TGCGCCAGCACCCAACGGGAAGTGCTGAACACTGAAGCTTTCTTT.